Each of the 20 T cell receptor beta chains below was sequenced from the same sample in a study of T-cell reconstitution after alpha-beta-depleted transplantation in children. During its preparation, the TCRbeta library received unique molecular identifiers. TCRdb itself ran the PCR reads through MiXCR, one entry per CDR3 protein. Of about 610,000 distinct CDR3 sequences in the sample, roughly a tenth were seen once. The source was PBMCs from the stem cell graft donor, collected from the stem cell graft. The receptors stem from a human donor who donated a stem cell graft to a child with acute myeloid leukemia.

The chain recombines TRBV7-2 with TRBJ2-5; D unresolved. Per the germline V gene, CDR1 is SGHTA and CDR2 is FQGNSA. The CDR3 totals 14 residues. The V end was cut by 0 bases, the J end by 3 bases, with 8 bases between. The CDR3 sequence is CASSLAQSKETQYF. The CDR3, as DNA: TGTGCCAGCAGCTTAGCGCAAAGTAAAGAGACCCAGTACTTC.

There are many counts of this clonotype. The V and J genes are TRBV7-9 and TRBJ2-1; 8 nucleotides agree with TRBD1. Unmatched junction bases numbered 1, after V lost 3 bases and J lost 3 bases. CDR3 length equals 14 residues. Germline CDR1 is SEHNR and CDR2 is FQNEAQ (reference sequence). CDR3 in amino acids: CASSLDRVYNEQFF. In nucleotides, the CDR3 is TGTGCCAGCAGCTTGGACAGGGTCTACAATGAGCAGTTCTTC.

This clonotype was recorded a few times. The chain employs TRBV6-1 and TRBJ2-1; D is unresolved. Trimming cost V 10 bases and J 3 bases, with 10 bases left between them. CDR1 MNHNS and CDR2 SASEGT come from the germline V gene. This CDR3 spans 12 amino acids. The CDR3 protein is CAIGWGYNEQFF. CDR3 coding DNA: TGTGCCATTGGTTGGGGCTACAATGAGCAGTTCTTC.

In this sample, this clonotype turned up many times. The chain uses TRBV20-1 and TRBJ2-2; 8 bases line up with TRBD2. Germline CDR1 reads DFQATT; CDR2 reads SNEGSKA (reference sequence). V was pared by 7 bases and J by 0 bases, with 4 bases of the junction left unmatched. This CDR3 region has 14 residues. The CDR3 region is CSVPGLANTGELFF. In DNA, the CDR3 is TGCAGTGTACCGGGACTAGCGAACACCGGGGAGCTGTTTTTT.

This clonotype was picked up a small number of times. The chain couples TRBV5-1 to TRBJ2-7; TRBD2 might be the D (5 bases). V dropped 2 bases and J dropped 6 bases, with 18 bases sitting between them. The germline CDR1 and CDR2 sequences are SGHRS and YFSETQ. This CDR3 is 15 amino acids long. CDR3 sequence: CASSLVMGVGGEQYF. As DNA, the CDR3 is TGCGCCAGCAGCTTAGTTATGGGTGTCGGAGGCGAGCAGTACTTC.

This clonotype was counted only a few times. The chain recombines TRBV6-5 with TRBJ2-1; weak D call: TRBD2 (5 bases). V was shortened by 2 bases and J by 0 bases, with 5 bases between the two germline ends. This CDR3 contains 14 residues. The germline CDR1 and CDR2 sequences are MNHEY and SVGAGI. The CDR3 loop reads CASSYDYSYNEQFF. The DNA for the CDR3 is TGTGCCAGCAGTTACGACTACTCCTACAATGAGCAGTTCTTC.

This clonotype showed up just a few times. The CDR3 bases are TGCAGTGCTAGGGTGACTAGCGGGAGGATCAACAATGAGCAGTTCTTC. Amino acid sequence: CSARVTSGRINNEQFF. This chain joins TRBV20-1 and TRBJ2-1; 13 bases fit TRBD2. The V gene's germline CDR1 is DFQATT and CDR2 SNEGSKA (reference sequence). This CDR3 region has 16 residues. V shed 3 bases, J shed 5 bases, and the junction held 7 bases outside the gene matches.

About this clonotype: The junction and the germline gene differ at one end; a read error may be behind it. The chain has TRBV14 and TRBJ1-2, with 7 nucleotides matching TRBD1. Germline loops: CDR1 SGHDN, CDR2 FVKESK. CDR3 length: 13 residues. The CDR3 sequence: CASSQGALETGHF. CDR3 sequence (DNA): TGTGCCAGCAGCCAAGGGGCCCTTGAGACAGGGCACTTC. Drawing the rest from reference TRBV14 and TRBJ1-2, the complete variable domain is EAGVTQFPSHSVIEKGQTVTLRCDPISGHDNLYWYRRVMGKEIKFLLHFVKESKQDESGMPNNRFLAERTGGTYSTLKVQPAELEDSGVYFCASSQGALETGHFGSGTRLTVV.

The rearrangement joins TRBV29-1 to TRBJ2-7, with D possibly matching TRBD2 (6 bases). Between the trimmed V and J ends, which lost 0 bases and 5 bases, there was a span of 17 bases. CDR1 SQVTM and CDR2 ANQGSEA come from the germline V gene. The CDR3 length is 15 residues. As DNA, the CDR3 is TGCAGCGTTGAAGATGTAGGAGGGCCTCGGGACGAGCAGTACTTC. Residues: CSVEDVGGPRDEQYF.

This clonotype was counted only a few times. J is TRBJ2-1 and V is TRBV6-1, with D possibly TRBD1 on 5 matching bases. Trimming cost V 7 bases and J 0 bases, with 19 bases left between them. This CDR3 is built from 17 residues. The germline gives CDR1 MNHNS, CDR2 SASEGT. CDR3 in amino acids: CASIHLPGPSSYNEQFF. In nucleotides, the CDR3 is TGTGCCAGCATCCATCTTCCAGGGCCGAGCTCCTACAATGAGCAGTTCTTC.

This sequence joins TRBV28 and TRBJ1-1; 9 bases are a match to TRBD1. The CDR3 loop spans 14 amino acids. V dropped 6 bases and J dropped 4; count of bases not matched to a gene: 6. Germline V lookup: CDR1 MDHEN, CDR2 SYDVKM. In DNA form, the CDR3 reads TGTGCCAGCAGAACGGACAGGGGAGGCACTGAAGCTTTCTTT. It codes for CASRTDRGGTEAFF.

This clonotype was counted ten times or more. Mismatch with germline at one junction end may stem from a read error. The chain joins TRBV5-1 to TRBJ2-1, with TRBD2 matching over 10 bases. The CDR3 length is 15 residues. In germline, CDR1 is SGHRS, CDR2 YFSETQ. This CDR3 is CASSLAGGNYNEQFF. The CDR3 DNA sequence: TGTGCCAGCAGCTTAGCGGGAGGAAACTACAATGAGCAGTTCTTC. The full variable domain, in which reference TRBV5-1 and TRBJ2-1 provide the parts outside the CDR3, is KAGVTQTPRYLIKTRGQQVTLSCSPISGHRSVSWYQQTPGQGLQFLFEYFSETQRNKGNFPGRFSGRQFSNSRSEMNVSTLELGDSALYLCASSLAGGNYNEQFFGPGTRLTVL.

The CDR3 reads CASSLGVTSGRDYNEQFF. DNA of the CDR3: TGTGCCAGCAGCTTGGGCGTAACTAGCGGGAGGGATTACAATGAGCAGTTCTTC. This chain links TRBV5-5 with TRBJ2-1, with TRBD2 matching 13 bases. In germline, CDR1 is SGHKS, CDR2 YYEKEE (reference sequence). The CDR3 runs 18 residues. Germline trimming cut 0 bases from V and 4 bases from J; bases unmatched to any gene: 7.

This clonotype came up a few times. This chain uses TRBV20-1 with TRBJ2-3; 15 bases match TRBD2. Germline lookup yields CDR1 DFQATT and CDR2 SNEGSKA (reference sequence). V was pared by 6 bases and J by 6 bases, with 10 bases of the junction left unmatched. The CDR3 is 16 residues long. CDR3 nucleotide sequence: TGCAGTGCGGGACCGGGACTAGCGGGGGGAACGGATACGCAGTATTTT. This gives the protein CSAGPGLAGGTDTQYF.

The chain carries TRBV28 and TRBJ2-7, with 9 positions matching TRBD2. Germline V gives CDR1 MDHEN, CDR2 SYDVKM. CDR3 size: 15 residues. The J segment lost 5 bases and the V segment lost 8 bases, leaving 13 bases of the junction unmatched. The CDR3 DNA reads TGTGCCAGCTTAAAGCCAGCGGGAGGTCGCGACGAGCAGTACTTC. Its translation: CASLKPAGGRDEQYF. The whole variable domain, remainder taken from reference TRBV28 and TRBJ2-7, is DVKVTQSSRYLVKRTGEKVFLECVQDMDHENMFWYRQDPGLGLRLIYFSYDVKMKEKGDIPEGYSVSREKKERFSLILESASTNQTSMYLCASLKPAGGRDEQYFGPGTRLTVT.

The chain joins TRBV4-3 to TRBJ1-2, with unresolved D. V gave up 2 bases and J gave up 4 bases, with 17 bases separating them. The CDR3 covers 16 residues. Germline CDR1 LGHNA, CDR2 YSLEER. CDR3: CASSQSPVSGGYGYTF. In DNA form, the CDR3 reads TGCGCCAGCAGCCAATCCCCGGTTAGCGGTGGCTATGGCTACACCTTC.

V usage is TRBV6-1 and J usage is TRBJ1-6; D call uncertain. Germline-derived CDR1 and CDR2 are MNHNS and SASEGT. The CDR3 spans 16 residues. V was shortened by 7 bases and J by 0 bases, with 13 bases between the two germline ends. The CDR3 DNA follows: TGTGCCAGCAACCGAGGGTACAGCTCCTATAATTCACCCCTCCACTTT. Translation gives CASNRGYSSYNSPLHF.

As DNA, the CDR3 is TGTGCCAGCAGCCCCCAAATTGCTAATGAGCAGTTCTTC. This translates into CASSPQIANEQFF. V gene TRBV12-3 or TRBV12-4 combines with J gene TRBJ2-1, with D unresolved. Trimming pared 6 bases from V and 7 bases from J, leaving 13 bases between. The CDR3 loop spans 13 amino acids.

There are many counts of this clonotype. This chain links TRBV11-2 with TRBJ2-6; 13 bases are shared with TRBD2. Germline V lookup: CDR1 SGHAT, CDR2 FQNNGV. This CDR3 contains 18 residues. The ends lost 4 bases at V and 1 base at J; junction bases unmatched: 4. The chain's CDR3 is CASSWETSGRSGANVLTF. CDR3 bases: TGTGCCAGCAGCTGGGAGACTAGCGGGAGGTCTGGGGCCAACGTCCTGACTTTC.

At least ten counts were recorded for this clonotype. The chain is built from TRBV12-3 or TRBV12-4 and TRBJ2-5; tentatively, D is TRBD1 (5 bases). The CDR3 extends over 13 amino acids. V was cut by 3 bases and J by 4 bases, with 9 bases left in between. CDR3 loop: CASSLGRVETQYF. In DNA, the CDR3 is TGTGCCAGCAGTTTGGGCAGGGTAGAGACCCAGTACTTC.